What follows are 21 T cell receptor beta chains derived from one specimen sequenced in a study of blood T cell repertoires in COVID-19. The data were produced by immunoSEQ multiplex PCR, yet TCRdb's version contains in-frame clones alone and is incomplete. Here the sample spans 130,000 to 150,000 clones, roughly 82% being singletons. The sequenced material came from peripheral blood. The receptors shown here come from a woman aged 45-59 years in a cohort sampled during active or convalescent COVID-19.

The J gene is TRBJ2-3, the V gene TRBV10-3, with TRBD1 matching 10 bases. The V gene's germline CDR1 is ENHRY and CDR2 SYGVKD. Germline trimming cut 6 bases from V and 1 base from J; bases unmatched to any gene: 1. There are 14 residues in the CDR3. CDR3 in amino acids: CAIRGTGGTDTQYF. The DNA for the CDR3 is TGTGCCATCAGGGGGACAGGGGGCACAGATACGCAGTATTTT.

The chain has TRBV19 and TRBJ2-3, with TRBD1 identical over 8 bases. J was trimmed by 2 bases and V by 6 bases; bases with no gene match: 7. From germline, CDR1 is LNHDA and CDR2 SQIVND (reference sequence). This CDR3 region has 15 residues. This chain's CDR3 is CASSPPGGLTDTQYF. The DNA for the CDR3 is TGTGCCAGTAGCCCCCCAGGGGGCCTCACAGATACGCAGTATTTT. Based on the CDR3 plus reference TRBV19 and TRBJ2-3, the full variable domain is DGGITQSPKYLFRKEGQNVTLSCEQNLNHDAMYWYRQDPGQGLRLIYYSQIVNDFQKGDIAEGYSVSREKKESFPLTVTSAQKNPTAFYLCASSPPGGLTDTQYFGPGTRLTVL.

V is TRBV10-3 and J is TRBJ2-5; 8 bases line up with TRBD2. The CDR3 extends over 15 amino acids. The germline V gene has CDR1 ENHRY and CDR2 SYGVKD. With V trimmed by 4 bases and J by 2 bases, 6 bases remained unmatched. CDR3 protein: CAISARGGLQETQYF. The DNA for the CDR3 is TGTGCCATCAGTGCCCGGGGGGGCCTACAAGAGACCCAGTACTTC.

The CDR3 loop is CASAGRDRGSEQYF. The CDR3 DNA sequence: TGTGCCAGCGCAGGCCGGGACAGGGGTTCCGAGCAGTACTTC. The chain joins TRBV6-5 to TRBJ2-7; 10 bases agree with TRBD1. The V and J ends lost 8 bases and 6 bases, in that order; junction bases with no gene match: 10. This CDR3 region has 14 residues. Germline CDR1 reads MNHEY; CDR2 reads SVGAGI.

The chain joins TRBV19 to TRBJ1-4; 9 bases line up with TRBD1. Germline V gene sequence: CDR1 LNHDA, CDR2 SQIVND (reference sequence). J gave up 7 bases and V 6 bases, and 6 bases lay outside the gene matches. The CDR3 loop spans 14 amino acids. The DNA for the CDR3 is TGTGCCAGTAGCGAACAGGGGGCGGGTGAAAAACTGTTTTTT. Amino acid sequence: CASSEQGAGEKLFF.

The rearrangement links TRBV29-1 to TRBJ2-3, with TRBD1 matching over 8 bases. V shed 3 bases, J shed 7 bases, and the junction held 9 bases outside the gene matches. The germline CDR1 and CDR2 sequences are SQVTM and ANQGSEA. This CDR3 has 14 amino acids. CDR3 DNA: TGCAGCGTTGAGAACAGGGGGTTTTCATATACGCAGTATTTT. Translating it yields CSVENRGFSYTQYF.

A few counts support this clone. The CDR3 coding sequence is TGTGCCAGCAGCTTCGGGAACACTGAAGCTTTCTTT. Protein sequence: CASSFGNTEAFF. V usage is TRBV7-2 and J usage is TRBJ1-1; D gene unclear. V dropped 3 bases and J dropped 1 base, with 3 bases sitting between them. Germline CDR1 and CDR2: SGHTA and FQGNSA. The CDR3 has 12 residues.

This clone was found once. The rearrangement uses TRBV7-6 and TRBJ2-7; TRBD2 matches at 8 bases. V was clipped by 5 bases and J by 10 bases; unmatched bases: 10. The CDR3 spans 13 residues. Germline V CDR1 and CDR2: SGHVS, FNYEAQ. CDR3 DNA sequence: TGTGCCAGCAGCCAGAGAACGGGGGGGATACAGTACTTC. As protein: CASSQRTGGIQYF.

This chain joins TRBV18 and TRBJ1-5; TRBD1 agrees at 10 bases. Germline CDR1 KGHSH, CDR2 LQKENI. The CDR3 covers 16 residues. V was pared by 4 bases and J by 6 bases, with 9 bases of the junction left unmatched. The CDR3 reads CASSQGQGRMGQPQHF. The CDR3 region has the DNA TGTGCCAGCTCACAGGGACAGGGGCGCATGGGTCAGCCCCAGCATTTT.

CDR3 loop: CSVEDLEGGRGAFF. DNA for the CDR3: TGCAGCGTTGAAGATCTTGAAGGGGGTCGGGGAGCTTTCTTT. This chain uses TRBV29-1 with TRBJ1-1, with D maybe TRBD1 (6 bases). V was trimmed by 0 bases and J by 10 bases, leaving 18 bases between them. CDR1 and CDR2 (germline): SQVTM, ANQGSEA. The CDR3 consists of 14 residues.

The genes are TRBV30 and TRBJ1-4, with D possibly being TRBD1 (6 bases). Germline values: CDR1 GTSNPN, CDR2 SVGIG (reference sequence). The V end lost 1 base, the J end lost 11 bases, and 14 bases lay between the germline ends. This CDR3 comprises 13 residues. The CDR3 DNA reads as TGTGCCTGGAGTGGGGGGCAGGGGAAGAAACTGTTTTTT. Its translation: CAWSGGQGKKLFF.

This sequence joins TRBV30 and TRBJ2-3; tentative D call: TRBD2 (7 bases). The CDR3 sequence is 15 residues long. Germline V gene sequence: CDR1 GTSNPN, CDR2 SVGIG (reference sequence). V lost 1 base and J 3 bases, leaving 14 bases between the germline ends. The CDR3: CAWSEGGGPTDTQYF. The CDR3 nucleotides read TGTGCCTGGAGTGAGGGGGGGGGCCCAACAGATACGCAGTATTTT.

This clone has just a few counts. The V and J genes are TRBV6-5 and TRBJ2-2, with TRBD1 identical over 10 bases. The J segment lost 5 bases and the V segment lost 5 bases, leaving 2 bases of the junction unmatched. The germline V gene has CDR1 MNHEY and CDR2 SVGAGI. CDR3 length: 14 residues. The CDR3 loop is CASSKGQGTGELFF. CDR3 nucleotide sequence: TGTGCCAGCAGTAAGGGACAGGGGACCGGGGAGCTGTTTTTT.

The CDR3 region has the DNA TGTGCTAGTGGTTTGGTAAAGCTAGCGGGGGGTAGCACAGATACGCAGTATTTT. It is translated as CASGLVKLAGGSTDTQYF. The chain has TRBV12-5 and TRBJ2-3; 11 bases agree with TRBD2. Germline V CDR1 and CDR2: LGHNT, FRNRAP. Trimming removed 0 bases from V and 0 bases from J; junction bases left unmatched: 5. The CDR3 covers 18 residues.

The chain joins TRBV2 to TRBJ1-1, with D maybe TRBD1 (5 bases). Germline loops: CDR1 SNHLY, CDR2 FYNNEI. This CDR3 comprises 13 residues. V gave up 7 bases and J gave up 2 bases, with 11 bases separating them. CDR3 amino acids: CASTRGGNTEAFF. The DNA of the CDR3 is TGTGCCAGCACTCGGGGGGGAAACACTGAAGCTTTCTTT.

The gene calls are TRBV6-5 and TRBJ2-1, with 9 positions matching TRBD2. This CDR3 has 16 amino acids. V dropped 2 bases and J dropped 5; count of bases not matched to a gene: 7. Germline CDR1 and CDR2: MNHEY and SVGAGI. CDR3 protein: CASSYMGASGDNEQFF. The CDR3 bases are TGTGCCAGCAGTTACATGGGGGCTAGCGGGGACAATGAGCAGTTCTTC.

V gene TRBV10-1 combines with J gene TRBJ2-7; D may be TRBD2 (5 bases). This CDR3 comprises 12 residues. Trimming left V 8 bases short and J 3 bases short, with 11 bases between. Germline loops: CDR1 WNHNN, CDR2 SYGVQD (reference sequence). The CDR3 DNA sequence: TGCGCCAGCGCAGCGGACCTCTACGAGCAGTACTTC. Translation gives CASAADLYEQYF.

The genes are TRBV2 and TRBJ1-4; no clear D gene. The germline V gene has CDR1 SNHLY and CDR2 FYNNEI. V was clipped by 8 bases and J by 8 bases, with 12 bases between them. CDR3 length: 12 residues. The CDR3 reads CASGPGSEKLFF. DNA of the CDR3: TGTGCCAGCGGGCCAGGCTCCGAAAAACTGTTTTTT. Supplemented by reference TRBV2 and TRBJ1-4, the full variable domain reads EPEVTQTPSHQVTQMGQEVILRCVPISNHLYFYWYRQILGQKVEFLVSFYNNEISEKSEIFDDQFSVERPDGSNFTLKIRSTKLEDSAMYFCASGPGSEKLFFGSGTQLSVL.

This chain joins TRBV19 and TRBJ1-5; TRBD1 is a possible D gene (6 bases). Germline V gene sequence: CDR1 LNHDA, CDR2 SQIVND (reference sequence). V dropped 2 bases and J dropped 8 bases, with 16 bases sitting between them. This CDR3 has 15 residues. The DNA for the CDR3 is TGTGCCAGTAGTATACAACGAGGGGGTGTGGAGCCCCAGCATTTT. It specifies CASSIQRGGVEPQHF.

The rearrangement joins TRBV6-5 to TRBJ1-1, with D perhaps TRBD1 (6 bases). The CDR3 covers 13 residues. Germline values: CDR1 MNHEY, CDR2 SVGAGI. The V and J ends lost 10 bases and 4 bases respectively, with 16 bases between them. CDR3 residues: CATIQGLATEAFF. The DNA for the CDR3 is TGTGCCACCATACAGGGTCTTGCCACTGAAGCTTTCTTT.

This clone was seen only once. V and J are TRBV5-6 and TRBJ2-2, with TRBD2 identical over 7 bases. J gave up 6 bases and V 1 base, and 3 bases lay outside the gene matches. The germline gives CDR1 SGHDT, CDR2 YYEEEE. The CDR3 sequence is 14 residues long. For the CDR3, the DNA is TGTGCCAGCAGCTTGAGGGAGGGTTCCGGGGAGCTGTTTTTT. Translated, it gives CASSLREGSGELFF.